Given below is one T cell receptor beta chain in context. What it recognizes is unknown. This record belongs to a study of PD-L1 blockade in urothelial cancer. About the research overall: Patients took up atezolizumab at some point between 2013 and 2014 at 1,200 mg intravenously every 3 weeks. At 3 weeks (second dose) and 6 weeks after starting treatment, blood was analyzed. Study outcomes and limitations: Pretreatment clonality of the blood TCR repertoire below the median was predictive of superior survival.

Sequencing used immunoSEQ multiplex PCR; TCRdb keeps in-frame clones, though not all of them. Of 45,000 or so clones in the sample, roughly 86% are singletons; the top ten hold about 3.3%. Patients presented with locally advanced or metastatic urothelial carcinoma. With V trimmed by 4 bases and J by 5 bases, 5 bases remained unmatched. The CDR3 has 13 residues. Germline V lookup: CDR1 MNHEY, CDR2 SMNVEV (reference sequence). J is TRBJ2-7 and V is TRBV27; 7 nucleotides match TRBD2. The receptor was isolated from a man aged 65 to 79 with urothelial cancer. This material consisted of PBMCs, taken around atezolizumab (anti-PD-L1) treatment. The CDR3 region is CASSSRTSDEQYF. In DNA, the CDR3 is TGTGCCAGCAGTTCGCGGACTAGTGACGAGCAGTACTTC.